Listed here is a single T cell receptor beta chain. This entry is derived from a study of blood T cell repertoires in COVID-19. Across the study: Acute and convalescent COVID-19 samples came from the United States, Italy and Spain.

The CDR3 is 15 residues long. Trimming took 3 bases from V and 2 from J; bases not matched to a gene: 1. Germline assignment: CDR1 KGHSH and CDR2 LQKENI. Sequencing used immunoSEQ multiplex PCR; TCRdb keeps in-frame clones, though not all of them. Of 120,000 or so clones listed, approximately 85% are singletons. Sequenced material: peripheral blood. The receptor's source is a man aged 30 to 45 with COVID-19, enrolled during active disease. The rearrangement joins TRBV18 to TRBJ2-1; the match to TRBD2 covers 10 bases. The CDR3 region has the DNA TGTGCCAGCTCACCGAGCGGGGGGGCCTACAATGAGCAGTTCTTC. Translated, it gives CASSPSGGAYNEQFF.